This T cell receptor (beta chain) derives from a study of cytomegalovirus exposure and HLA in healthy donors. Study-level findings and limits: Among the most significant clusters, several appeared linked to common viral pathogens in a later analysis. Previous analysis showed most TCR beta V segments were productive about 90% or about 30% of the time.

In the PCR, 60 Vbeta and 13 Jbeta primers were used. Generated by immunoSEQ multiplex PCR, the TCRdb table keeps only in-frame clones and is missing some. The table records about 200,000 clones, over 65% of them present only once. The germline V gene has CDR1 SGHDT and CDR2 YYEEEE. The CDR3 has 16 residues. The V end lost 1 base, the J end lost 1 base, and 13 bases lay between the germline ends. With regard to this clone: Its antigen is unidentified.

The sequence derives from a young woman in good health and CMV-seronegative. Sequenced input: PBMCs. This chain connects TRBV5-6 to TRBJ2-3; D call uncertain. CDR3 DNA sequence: TGTGCCAGCAGCTTGTATGGGTTCCAGGGCACAGATACGCAGTATTTT. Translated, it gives CASSLYGFQGTDTQYF.